One sample yielded the 11 T cell receptor beta chains listed below, sequenced in a study of T-cell reconstitution after alpha-beta-depleted transplantation in children. Library preparation (for TCRbeta) was performed with unique molecular identifiers. TCRdb recomputed calls from the PCR reads with MiXCR, one row per CDR3 protein. The table has over 550,000 distinct CDR3 sequences, more than 9% seen once; the top ten hold less than 5%. Here the sequenced sample was PBMCs from the stem cell graft donor, taken from the stem cell graft. These receptors all stem from a human donor who donated a stem cell graft to a child with acute myeloid leukemia.

The chain joins TRBV20-1 to TRBJ2-7; 7 bases match TRBD2. Unmatched junction bases numbered 14, after V lost 3 bases and J lost 6 bases. This CDR3 has 15 amino acids. Germline V lookup: CDR1 DFQATT, CDR2 SNEGSKA (reference sequence). CDR3 coding DNA: TGCAGTGCTAGCAGCGGGATTGGGGCCCCCATCGAGCAGTACTTC. Protein product: CSASSGIGAPIEQYF.

There are a few counts of this clonotype. This chain connects TRBV7-9 to TRBJ2-7; the D is unclear. The CDR3 extends over 15 amino acids. CDR1 is SEHNR and CDR2 is FQNEAQ in the germline V gene (reference sequence). The germline V and J ends were trimmed by 1 base and 0 bases, with 10 bases remaining between them. The CDR3 reads CASSLGRQFSYEQYF. The CDR3 DNA reads TGTGCCAGCAGCTTAGGGCGTCAGTTCTCCTACGAGCAGTACTTC.

This chain joins TRBV20-1 and TRBJ2-7; TRBD2 matches 9 bases. V lost 6 bases to trimming and J lost 6 bases; unmatched junction nucleotides: 12. The CDR3 is made up of 14 amino acids. Germline-derived CDR1 and CDR2 are DFQATT and SNEGSKA (reference sequence). DNA for the CDR3: TGCAGTGCCTCACCGGGACTAGCAAAGCTCGAGCAGTACTTC. The encoded protein is CSASPGLAKLEQYF.

The V call is TRBV7-8, the J call TRBJ1-5, with D maybe TRBD1 (6 bases). Germline V gene sequence: CDR1 SGHVS, CDR2 FQNEAQ. The CDR3 has 13 residues. V was pared by 8 bases and J by 7 bases, with 15 bases between. CDR3 amino acids: CASGKQGGQPQHF. CDR3 DNA sequence: TGTGCCAGCGGCAAACAGGGAGGACAGCCCCAGCATTTT.

The rearrangement joins TRBV19 to TRBJ2-1, with D possibly being TRBD1 (6 bases). The germline CDR1 and CDR2 sequences are LNHDA and SQIVND (reference sequence). The CDR3 is 15 amino acids. V was trimmed by 1 base and J by 5 bases, leaving 12 bases between them. Written as DNA, the CDR3 is TGTGCCAGTAGTATAGGGGGGCTAGGGAACAATGAGCAGTTCTTC. It yields the protein CASSIGGLGNNEQFF.

This clonotype has a handful of counts. The rearrangement uses TRBV12-3 or TRBV12-4 and TRBJ2-7; no reliable D call. With 5 bases removed from V and 6 bases from J, the gap between germline ends came to 20 bases. The CDR3 consists of 15 residues. The CDR3 here is CASSLLRSPFGEQYF. CDR3 nucleotide sequence: TGTGCCAGCAGTCTCCTTAGGAGTCCCTTTGGCGAGCAGTACTTC.

The table lists this clonotype with many counts. The chain recombines TRBV5-5 with TRBJ2-1, with a possible D match to TRBD1 (6 bases). Trimming pared 5 bases from V and 1 base from J, leaving 13 bases between. This CDR3 is 15 amino acids long. The germline V gene encodes CDR1 SGHKS and CDR2 YYEKEE (reference sequence). CDR3 amino acids: CASRQRQVSYNEQFF. DNA of the CDR3: TGTGCCAGCAGACAGAGACAGGTGTCCTACAATGAGCAGTTCTTC.

The CDR3 DNA reads as TGTGCCATCAGTTCCGACAGGGGGGGCAGGGCTGAAGCTTTCTTT. Residues: CAISSDRGGRAEAFF. The rearrangement joins TRBV10-3 to TRBJ1-1, with 9 bases identical to TRBD1. Germline assignment: CDR1 ENHRY and CDR2 SYGVKD. The junction had 10 bases not matched to a gene; V was cut back by 5 bases and J by 6 bases. This CDR3 has 15 residues.

The chain links TRBV10-2 to TRBJ2-1; D unclear. The V gene lost 2 bases and the J gene lost 8 bases, with 13 bases spanning the gap. Looked up from germline, CDR1 is WSHSY and CDR2 is SAAADI. This CDR3 contains 14 residues. The CDR3 region is CASSEGWSADEQFF. The CDR3 DNA follows: TGCGCCAGCAGTGAGGGGTGGTCCGCAGATGAGCAGTTCTTC.

This clonotype occurred many times. The rearrangement links TRBV6-5 to TRBJ2-1; D is tentatively TRBD1 or TRBD2 (5 bases each). Between the trimmed V and J ends, which lost 5 bases and 7 bases, there was a span of 18 bases. The CDR3 is 15 residues long. CDR1 and CDR2 (germline): MNHEY, SVGAGI. CDR3 bases: TGTGCCAGCAGTCACGACAGTTATAGCGTGAATGAGCAGTTCTTC. Amino acids: CASSHDSYSVNEQFF.

Ten or more counts support this clonotype. This chain links TRBV6-1 with TRBJ1-4; weak D call: TRBD1 (5 bases). V was shortened by 1 base and J by 16 bases, with 16 bases between the two germline ends. This CDR3 has 13 amino acids. Germline V gene data show CDR1 as MNHNS and CDR2 as SASEGT. For the CDR3, the DNA is TGTGCCAGCAGTGAAGAGGGAGGGGTGATACAGTTTTTT. Its translation is CASSEEGGVIQFF.